The rows below give T cell receptor beta chains drawn from one sample of a study of cytomegalovirus exposure and HLA in healthy donors. Produced via immunoSEQ multiplex PCR; TCRdb's table is partial and in-frame only. The sample comprises tens of thousands of clones, over 70% of which are singletons, and under 25% rests with the top ten. The specimen sequenced was PBMCs. These receptor sequences come from a woman aged 40-49 years in good health and CMV-seropositive. The conserved cysteine and the conserved F or W are not part of the CDR3 here.

>TRBV28|TRBJ1-5
ASGPGGSQPQH
>TRBV6-5|TRBJ2-7
ASSYSGQGPYEQY
>TRBV5-1|NA
ASSSTSGSYEQY
>TRBV9|TRBJ2-3
ASSAKAGGYTDTQY
>TRBV29-1|TRBJ1-2
SVMGQGGVYGYT
>TRBV25-1|TRBJ1-5
ASSEQGNQPQH
>TRBV30|TRBJ1-6
AWRTNRQANSPLH
>TRBV6-1|TRBJ2-3
ASKTRSTDTQY
>TRBV6-5|TRBJ2-7
ASSYHASYYEQY
>TRBV15|TRBJ2-5
ATSRDRLADQETQY
>TRBV6-6|TRBJ2-3
ASSYGEHTQY
>TRBV15|TRBJ1-1
ATSRDLRNTEAF
>TRBV6-5|TRBJ2-7
ASSYSNRDYEQY
>TRBV5-1|TRBJ2-1
ASSFGLNRGPTYNEQF
>TRBV6-4|TRBJ2-3
ASSDSGANPRDTQY
>TRBV27|TRBJ2-5
ASSRGETQY
>TRBV23-1|TRBJ1-4
ASSQKVRTACCEKLF
>TRBV28|TRBJ2-5
ASSLSGGLVETQY
>TRBV27|TRBJ2-7
ASSSPSGTGSYEQY
>TRBV5-1|TRBJ1-4
ASSLGQGNEKLF
>TRBV4-1|TRBJ1-5
ASSQAGTGDQPQH
>TRBV27|TRBJ2-7
ASSVPGGEQY
>TRBV2|TRBJ1-3
ANKRDFSGNTIY
>TRBV7-3|TRBJ2-6
ASSLVGGQTSRGANVLT
>TRBV10-2|TRBJ2-3
AISTEGPTDTQY
>TRBV9|TRBJ2-1
ASSVTPQGLAGVYNEQF
>TRBV19|TRBJ2-7
ASSNRTVLISYEQY
>TRBV7-2|TRBJ1-1
ASSAQGGITEAF
>TRBV7-8|TRBJ1-2
ASSFAGTAAGGYT
>TRBV6-1|TRBJ1-5
ASRYSNQPQH
>TRBV2|TRBJ2-2
ASSHGLAGSGTGELF
>TRBV7-8|TRBJ2-2
ASSWRNTGELF
>TRBV2|TRBJ1-1
ASILQGGRTEAF
>TRBV6-4|TRBJ1-2
ASSDTFVGTGSGYT
>TRBV5-6|TRBJ1-1
ASSLGSVRFAEAF
>TRBV28|TRBJ2-1
ATKQGRPLNEQF
>TRBV4-2|TRBJ2-7
ASSQDTQGNYEQY
>TRBV4-2|TRBJ1-1
ASSQLLRGSRNTEAF
>TRBV15|TRBJ2-1
ATSVRGPMGNEQF
>TRBV5-4|TRBJ2-1
ASSQPAGSYNEQF
>TRBV6-1|TRBJ2-3
ASSLTSGGADTQY
>TRBV5-1|TRBJ2-1
ASSLVVGGDNEQF
>TRBV6-5|TRBJ1-2
ASRGGVTNYGYT
>TRBV10-3|TRBJ2-3
AIRPGLAGTDTQY
>TRBV30|TRBJ2-1
AWSVNPLAVRGRGNEQF